Shown below are 22 T cell receptor beta chains from a single sample sequenced in a study of cytomegalovirus exposure and HLA in healthy donors. Primers included in the PCR were 60 Vbeta and 13 Jbeta primers. Assay: immunoSEQ multiplex PCR; the TCRdb copy retains only in-frame clones and omits some. Its table records 100,000 to 150,000 clones. Sequencing input: PBMCs. These receptors all stem from a woman aged 40 to 50 in good health and CMV-seronegative.

V gene TRBV4-1 combines with J gene TRBJ1-5; D unclear. Germline V gene sequence: CDR1 MGHRA, CDR2 YSYEKL. V lost 1 base to trimming and J lost 2 bases, with 12 bases between them. The length of the CDR3 is 16 residues. The CDR3 coding sequence is TGCGCCAGCAGCCAAGTGGGAGCCGCGGGCAATCAGCCCCAGCATTTT. Protein: CASSQVGAAGNQPQHF.

This rearrangement joins TRBV7-2 to TRBJ1-2; D unclear. Per the germline V gene, CDR1 is SGHTA and CDR2 is FQGNSA. The CDR3 consists of 11 residues. V gave up 10 bases and J gave up 7 bases, with 13 bases separating them. The CDR3 is CAKDQEGGYTF. The CDR3 region has the DNA TGTGCCAAAGACCAGGAGGGTGGCTACACCTTC.

V gene TRBV28 combines with J gene TRBJ1-2, with a weak D call TRBD1 (6 bases). Between the trimmed V and J ends, which lost 3 bases and 8 bases, there was a span of 10 bases. This CDR3 contains 12 residues. CDR1 and CDR2 from the germline V gene are MDHEN and SYDVKM. The CDR3 protein is CASSFGTIGYTF. Written as DNA, the CDR3 is TGTGCCAGCAGTTTTGGGACAATAGGCTACACCTTC.

The chain uses TRBV28 and TRBJ1-1; D not resolved. Trimming took off 4 bases at V and 4 bases at J, with 7 bases between the two ends. In germline, CDR1 is MDHEN, CDR2 SYDVKM. The CDR3 runs 12 residues. The DNA for the CDR3 is TGTGCCAGCAGTTCACGGAGCACTGAAGCTTTCTTT. Protein product: CASSSRSTEAFF.

This chain joins TRBV6-5 and TRBJ2-1; tentative D call: TRBD1 (5 bases). This CDR3 has 14 residues. Germline CDR1 MNHEY, CDR2 SVGAGI. V shed 7 bases and J shed 0 bases, with 10 bases lying between them. The CDR3 loop reads CASTWGHSYNEQFF. The CDR3 DNA sequence: TGTGCCAGCACTTGGGGCCACTCCTACAATGAGCAGTTCTTC.

The V call is TRBV5-5, the J call TRBJ1-5; D gene uncertain. Germline values: CDR1 SGHKS, CDR2 YYEKEE (reference sequence). Between the trimmed V and J ends, which lost 5 bases and 6 bases, there was a span of 9 bases. This CDR3 has 12 amino acids. CDR3 nucleotides: TGTGCCAGCAGTCCCGGTGGTCAGCCCCAGCATTTT. This sequence encodes CASSPGGQPQHF.

The V gene is TRBV19, the J gene TRBJ1-4, with 9 positions matching TRBD1. Germline CDR1 is LNHDA and CDR2 is SQIVND (reference sequence). V gave up 5 bases and J gave up 5 bases; unmatched junction bases: 3. The CDR3 is made up of 14 amino acids. The CDR3 DNA is TGTGCCAGTAGTTCCGGACAGGGGAATGAAAAACTGTTTTTT. Translation: CASSSGQGNEKLFF. The full variable domain, its missing parts supplied by reference TRBV19 and TRBJ1-4, is DGGITQSPKYLFRKEGQNVTLSCEQNLNHDAMYWYRQDPGQGLRLIYYSQIVNDFQKGDIAEGYSVSREKKESFPLTVTSAQKNPTAFYLCASSSGQGNEKLFFGSGTQLSVL.

The rearrangement links TRBV6-6 to TRBJ1-5; possible D gene TRBD1, 6 bases. Germline CDR1 MNHNY, CDR2 SVGAGI (reference sequence). This CDR3 is built from 14 residues. Trimming left V 5 bases short and J 3 bases short, with 11 bases between. CDR3 loop: CASSPGTTNQPQHF. DNA for the CDR3: TGTGCCAGCAGTCCCGGGACAACCAATCAGCCCCAGCATTTT.

The chain joins TRBV6-5 to TRBJ2-7; TRBD2 matches at 9 bases. Germline-derived CDR1 and CDR2 are MNHEY and SVGAGI. The CDR3 contains 13 residues. The V and J ends lost 7 bases and 6 bases, in that order; junction bases with no gene match: 7. This CDR3 is CASMRGAGGEQYV. DNA of the CDR3: TGTGCCAGCATGAGAGGAGCGGGGGGCGAGCAGTACGTC.

Turning to this clone: In the same sample, other DNA sequences code for this CDR3. This chain connects TRBV10-3 to TRBJ1-1; D remains ambiguous. Germline lookup yields CDR1 ENHRY and CDR2 SYGVKD. The CDR3 totals 13 residues. The V end was cut by 6 bases, the J end by 5 bases, with 13 bases between. CDR3 sequence reads: CAISRQGETEAFF. The DNA of the CDR3 is TGTGCCATCAGCCGACAAGGCGAAACTGAAGCTTTCTTT.

The rearrangement uses TRBV6-5 and TRBJ1-1; D is possibly TRBD1 (5 bases). V was cut by 4 bases and J by 8 bases, with 11 bases left in between. The CDR3 is made up of 12 amino acids. Germline values: CDR1 MNHEY, CDR2 SVGAGI. CDR3 DNA sequence: TGTGCCAGCAGTTTACAGGTACCCGAAGCTTTCTTT. Translation gives CASSLQVPEAFF.

This sequence joins TRBV9 and TRBJ2-2, with TRBD2 matching 12 bases. Trimming removed 4 bases from V and 7 bases from J; junction bases left unmatched: 5. Germline assignment: CDR1 SGDLS and CDR2 YYNGEE. The CDR3 spans 15 residues. This CDR3 reads CASSPRLAGDGELFF. CDR3 sequence (DNA): TGTGCCAGCAGCCCCAGACTAGCGGGGGACGGGGAGCTGTTTTTT.

The V gene is TRBV6-5, the J gene TRBJ2-3, with 7 bases that match TRBD1. Germline values: CDR1 MNHEY, CDR2 SVGAGI. Losses at the gene ends were 6 bases for V and 9 bases for J; bases not matched to a gene: 12. The CDR3 totals 14 residues. CDR3 amino acids: CASSPDRAVRTQYF. The CDR3 DNA is TGTGCCAGCAGCCCAGACAGGGCGGTGAGGACGCAGTATTTT.

The genes are TRBV6-1 and TRBJ1-1; no reliable D call. The CDR3 runs 14 residues. V lost 6 bases to trimming and J lost 0 bases, with 11 bases between them. Germline loops: CDR1 MNHNS, CDR2 SASEGT. The CDR3 DNA is TGTGCCAGCAGCATTTGGGAGGTGAACACTGAAGCTTTCTTT. Its translation is CASSIWEVNTEAFF.

The V gene is TRBV6-5, the J gene TRBJ1-2, with a tentative D call TRBD1 (6 bases). Germline CDR1 reads MNHEY; CDR2 reads SVGAGI. CDR3 length equals 14 residues. V was pared by 5 bases and J by 4 bases, with 14 bases between. CDR3 nucleotide sequence: TGTGCCAGCAGTCGCCGGACAGCCTCCTATGGCTACACCTTC. Amino acids: CASSRRTASYGYTF.

As to this clone: The sample carries other DNA sequences with the same CDR3. The chain recombines TRBV7-9 with TRBJ2-1, with D possibly being TRBD2 (7 bases). Between the trimmed V and J ends, which lost 5 bases and 2 bases, there was a span of 10 bases. Germline-derived CDR1 and CDR2 are SEHNR and FQNEAQ (reference sequence). The CDR3 covers 14 residues. The CDR3 DNA is TGTGCCAGCAGCAGGGGGGGCACCTACAATGAGCAGTTCTTC. Translation: CASSRGGTYNEQFF.

The chain couples TRBV19 to TRBJ1-5; 8 nucleotides agree with TRBD1. The trim removed 8 bases at V and 1 base at J, leaving 16 bases unmatched. Germline CDR1 LNHDA, CDR2 SQIVND (reference sequence). The CDR3 is 18 residues long. CDR3 coding DNA: TGTGCCAGTCAAAAGGGGGGGGCGGACAGGGCGAGCAATCAGCCCCAGCATTTT. This gives the protein CASQKGGADRASNQPQHF.

This chain connects TRBV11-2 to TRBJ2-7; possible D gene TRBD2, 6 bases. CDR1 is SGHAT and CDR2 is FQNNGV in the germline V gene. Trimming removed 0 bases at V and 9 bases at J, with 9 bases between. The CDR3 has 12 residues. CDR3 sequence reads: CASSLDRGRQYV. For the CDR3, the DNA is TGTGCCAGCAGCTTAGATCGGGGGAGGCAGTACGTC.

The rearrangement uses TRBV19 and TRBJ1-2, with TRBD1 matching 7 bases. The CDR3 is 14 residues long. With V trimmed by 4 bases and J by 0 bases, 2 bases remained unmatched. CDR1 LNHDA and CDR2 SQIVND come from the germline V gene (reference sequence). The CDR3 reads CASSTTGTNYGYTF. The CDR3 DNA is TGTGCCAGTAGTACGACAGGGACTAACTATGGCTACACCTTC. Looking up the rest from reference TRBV19 and TRBJ1-2 gives the full variable domain: DGGITQSPKYLFRKEGQNVTLSCEQNLNHDAMYWYRQDPGQGLRLIYYSQIVNDFQKGDIAEGYSVSREKKESFPLTVTSAQKNPTAFYLCASSTTGTNYGYTFGSGTRLTVV.

The rearrangement uses TRBV11-2 and TRBJ1-6; weak D call: TRBD1 (6 bases). The CDR3 has 13 amino acids. Trimming took 3 bases from V and 9 from J, leaving 9 bases between them. Germline loops: CDR1 SGHAT, CDR2 FQNNGV. CDR3 residues: CASSFTGRSPLHF. The CDR3, as DNA: TGTGCCAGCAGCTTTACAGGGCGTTCACCCCTCCACTTT.

The J gene is TRBJ2-5, the V gene TRBV6-6; D may be TRBD2 (7 bases). V lost 6 bases, J lost 5 bases, and 16 bases lay in between. This CDR3 contains 14 residues. Germline V gene data show CDR1 as MNHNY and CDR2 as SVGAGI (reference sequence). The CDR3 protein is CASSQGGGRETQYF. CDR3 nucleotide sequence: TGTGCCAGCAGCCAAGGCGGGGGCAGGGAGACCCAGTACTTC.

The J gene is TRBJ1-1, the V gene TRBV5-1, with 12 bases lining up with TRBD1. V dropped 2 bases and J dropped 3; count of bases not matched to a gene: 5. The CDR3 loop spans 16 amino acids. Germline CDR1 reads SGHRS; CDR2 reads YFSETQ. In DNA form, the CDR3 reads TGCGCCAGCAGCTTTGGGACAGGGGGCTGGGACACTGAAGCTTTCTTT. As protein: CASSFGTGGWDTEAFF.